Listed here are 18 T cell receptor beta chains from one sample, sequenced in a study of blood T cell repertoires in COVID-19. Clones were read by immunoSEQ multiplex PCR, and TCRdb kept only the in-frame ones, dropping some. Here the sample spans around 470,000 clones, roughly 88% being singletons. What was sequenced was PBMCs or T cells enriched from blood (not recorded which). All receptors come from a man between 18 and 35 years old who had recovered from COVID-19.

The CDR3 DNA follows: TGTGCCAGCAGCTCCGGGACTAGCGGGAGAAGGGACTACGAGCAGTACTTC. It is translated as CASSSGTSGRRDYEQYF. This chain joins TRBV7-9 and TRBJ2-7; TRBD2 agrees at 14 bases. The V and J ends lost 4 bases and 3 bases, in that order; junction bases with no gene match: 8. Germline V gives CDR1 SEHNR, CDR2 FQNEAQ (reference sequence). This CDR3 has 17 residues.

The chain carries TRBV27 and TRBJ2-7; the D gene is possibly TRBD1 (6 bases). Germline-derived CDR1 and CDR2 are MNHEY and SMNVEV (reference sequence). This CDR3 has 14 residues. The ends were cut back, 3 bases at V and 3 bases at J, with 12 bases in the middle. The CDR3, as DNA: TGTGCCAGCAGTTTTCAGACAGGCTACTACGAGCAGTACTTC. This translates into CASSFQTGYYEQYF.

The rearrangement joins TRBV2 to TRBJ1-5, with TRBD1 matching 8 bases. CDR3 size: 13 residues. J lost 6 bases, V lost 6 bases, and 4 bases had no gene match. Looked up from germline, CDR1 is SNHLY and CDR2 is FYNNEI. In nucleotides, the CDR3 is TGTGCCAGCAGGGCGACAGGGGCTCAGCCCCAGCATTTT. Translated, it gives CASRATGAQPQHF.

This chain connects TRBV7-7 to TRBJ2-7; 7 bases line up with TRBD1. The V segment lost 10 bases and the J segment 5 bases; nucleotides outside the gene matches: 20. Germline V gene sequence: CDR1 SSHAT, CDR2 FNYEAQ (reference sequence). The CDR3 totals 16 residues. The CDR3 coding sequence is TGTGCCACCCAGAGGTATAGACAGGGCCTCCTCCACGAGCAGTACTTC. Translation gives CATQRYRQGLLHEQYF.

The chain combines TRBV28 with TRBJ1-1; D remains unclear. CDR1 is MDHEN, CDR2 SYDVKM, per germline. CDR3 length: 13 residues. V lost 7 bases and J 1 base, leaving 10 bases between the germline ends. Here the CDR3 reads CASTRSTNTEAFF. Written as DNA, the CDR3 is TGTGCCAGCACTCGGTCAACGAACACTGAAGCTTTCTTT.

V is TRBV19 and J is TRBJ1-5, with D perhaps matching TRBD1 (5 bases). Trimming took off 7 bases at V and 0 bases at J, with 16 bases between the two ends. CDR1 and CDR2 from the germline V gene are LNHDA and SQIVND (reference sequence). The CDR3 is 16 residues long. The CDR3 spells CASKEGPRYSNQPQHF. For the CDR3, the DNA is TGTGCCAGTAAGGAGGGGCCCCGTTATAGCAATCAGCCCCAGCATTTT.

The chain employs TRBV5-4 and TRBJ2-7, with 7 nucleotides matching TRBD1. The CDR3 extends over 17 amino acids. V lost 0 bases to trimming and J lost 2 bases; unmatched junction nucleotides: 11. Germline values: CDR1 SGHNT, CDR2 YYREEE (reference sequence). Here the CDR3 DNA reads TGTGCCAGCAGCTTGGGGGGCCCCCACAGGGGAGCCTACGAGCAGTACTTC. This gives the protein CASSLGGPHRGAYEQYF.

V gene TRBV6-2 or TRBV6-3 combines with J gene TRBJ2-5, with a weak D call TRBD1 (6 bases). This CDR3 region has 16 residues. The germline gives CDR1 MNHEY, CDR2 SVGEGT. The ends were cut back, 2 bases at V and 0 bases at J, with 13 bases in the middle. This CDR3 reads CASSYAWGHYQETQYF. As DNA, the CDR3 is TGTGCCAGCAGTTACGCGTGGGGGCATTACCAAGAGACCCAGTACTTC.

The chain links TRBV7-9 to TRBJ1-6, with TRBD1 as a possible D gene (5 bases). Germline loops: CDR1 SEHNR, CDR2 FQNEAQ (reference sequence). The CDR3 totals 14 residues. V lost 4 bases, J lost 7 bases, and 11 bases lay in between. The CDR3 is CASSSETANSPLHF. CDR3 in DNA: TGTGCCAGCAGCTCGGAGACAGCGAATTCACCCCTCCACTTT.

This clone was seen once. The rearrangement joins TRBV7-9 to TRBJ1-2; D gene uncertain. V was shortened by 3 bases and J by 7 bases, with 9 bases between the two germline ends. Germline V gene sequence: CDR1 SEHNR, CDR2 FQNEAQ (reference sequence). This CDR3 region has 12 residues. CDR3: CASSFATGGYTF. CDR3 DNA: TGTGCCAGCAGCTTCGCTACCGGTGGCTACACCTTC.

The J gene is TRBJ2-7, the V gene TRBV7-9, with 7 bases that match TRBD1. J was trimmed by 1 base and V by 5 bases; bases with no gene match: 2. From germline, CDR1 is SEHNR and CDR2 FQNEAQ (reference sequence). The CDR3 totals 13 residues. CDR3 protein: CASSGTASYEQYF. The CDR3 DNA reads as TGTGCCAGCAGCGGGACAGCGTCCTACGAGCAGTACTTC.

This clone was counted once. This CDR3 reads CASSVDQGGETQYF. The CDR3 DNA reads as TGTGCCAGCAGCGTAGATCAGGGTGGCGAGACCCAGTACTTC. The chain joins TRBV9 to TRBJ2-5; D may be TRBD1 (5 bases). With 0 bases removed from V and 5 bases from J, the gap between germline ends came to 11 bases. This CDR3 has 14 residues. Per the germline V gene, CDR1 is SGDLS and CDR2 is YYNGEE.

The rearrangement links TRBV11-2 to TRBJ2-3, with D hard to call. The V end lost 4 bases, the J end lost 0 bases, and 5 bases lay between the germline ends. This CDR3 is 13 amino acids long. Germline CDR1 and CDR2: SGHAT and FQNNGV. CDR3 DNA sequence: TGTGCCAGCAGCTCCCTTAGCACAGATACGCAGTATTTT. It is translated as CASSSLSTDTQYF.

This CDR3 is CASSQGRDQPQHF. Here the CDR3 DNA reads TGTGCCAGCAGCCAGGGGAGGGATCAGCCCCAGCATTTT. This chain uses TRBV27 with TRBJ1-5; D perhaps matches TRBD1 (6 bases). The CDR3 length is 13 residues. CDR1 and CDR2 from the germline V gene are MNHEY and SMNVEV (reference sequence). Between the trimmed V and J ends, which lost 6 bases and 5 bases, there was a span of 11 bases.

The chain recombines TRBV5-6 with TRBJ1-2, with D perhaps matching TRBD1 (5 bases). Germline V lookup: CDR1 SGHDT, CDR2 YYEEEE. The CDR3 runs to 16 residues. V was shortened by 2 bases and J by 0 bases, with 14 bases between the two germline ends. CDR3 DNA: TGTGCCAGCAGCTTTATCAGGGAAACCGCTAACTATGGCTACACCTTC. Translation gives CASSFIRETANYGYTF.

This clone was picked up one time. The sample has other DNA sequences that encode this CDR3 too. The V call is TRBV18, the J call TRBJ1-3, with D possibly matching TRBD1 (6 bases). This CDR3 comprises 14 residues. Germline CDR1 is KGHSH and CDR2 is LQKENI. The V and J ends lost 3 bases and 2 bases respectively, with 8 bases between them. As DNA, the CDR3 is TGTGCCAGCTCACCGCAGGGGACTGGAAACACCATATATTTT. Translation: CASSPQGTGNTIYF.

The chain joins TRBV6-5 to TRBJ2-5, with 8 bases matching TRBD1. The V gene's germline CDR1 is MNHEY and CDR2 SVGAGI. Trimming at V came to 4 bases and at J to 5 bases, leaving 6 bases not matched to a gene. The CDR3 spans 14 residues. The CDR3 reads CASSSHQGAETQYF. CDR3 coding DNA: TGTGCCAGCAGTTCCCACCAGGGGGCGGAGACCCAGTACTTC.

This clone was detected once. The chain is built from TRBV6-5 and TRBJ1-5; TRBD1 matches 7 bases. Germline-derived CDR1 and CDR2 are MNHEY and SVGAGI. Trimming at V came to 6 bases and at J to 3 bases, leaving 5 bases not matched to a gene. The CDR3 loop spans 14 amino acids. CDR3 residues: CASRKGQINQPQHF. In nucleotides, the CDR3 is TGTGCCAGCAGAAAGGGACAGATCAATCAGCCCCAGCATTTT.